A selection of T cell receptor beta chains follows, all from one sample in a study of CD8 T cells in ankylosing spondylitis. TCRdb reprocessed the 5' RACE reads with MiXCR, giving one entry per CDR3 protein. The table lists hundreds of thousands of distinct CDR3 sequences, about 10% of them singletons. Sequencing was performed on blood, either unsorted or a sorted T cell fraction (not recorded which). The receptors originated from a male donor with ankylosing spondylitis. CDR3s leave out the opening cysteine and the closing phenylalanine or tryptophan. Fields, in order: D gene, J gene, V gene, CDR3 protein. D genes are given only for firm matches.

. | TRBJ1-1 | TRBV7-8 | ASKVPINTEAF
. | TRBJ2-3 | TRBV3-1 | ASSQGPGTRAGTQY
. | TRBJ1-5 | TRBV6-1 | ASKYSNQPQH
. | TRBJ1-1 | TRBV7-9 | ASSFEWINTEAF
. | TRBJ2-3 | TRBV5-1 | ASSSGTQRTDTQY
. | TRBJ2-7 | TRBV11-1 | ASSLPPRLGIYEQY
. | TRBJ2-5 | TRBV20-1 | SAVGRQETQY
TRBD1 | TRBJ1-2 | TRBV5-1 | ASSRGQGSYGYT
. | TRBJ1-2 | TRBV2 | ASSVNRGDGYT
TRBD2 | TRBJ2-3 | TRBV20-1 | SATRLAGAADTQY
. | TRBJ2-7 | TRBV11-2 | ASSRGGGSSYEQY
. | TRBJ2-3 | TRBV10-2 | ASSDRGTPGADTQY
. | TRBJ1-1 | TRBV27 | ATKRLNTEAF
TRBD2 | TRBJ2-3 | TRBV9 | ASSTGTSGYTDTQY
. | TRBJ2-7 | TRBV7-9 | ASSLREGSTYEQY
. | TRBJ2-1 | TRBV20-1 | SEGGNNREQF
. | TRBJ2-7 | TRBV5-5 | ASSRGGTISYEQY
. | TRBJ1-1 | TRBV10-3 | AISEREPGITEAF
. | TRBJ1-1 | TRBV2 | ATRGPNTEAF
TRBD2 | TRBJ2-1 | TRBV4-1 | ASSPGLAPNNEQF
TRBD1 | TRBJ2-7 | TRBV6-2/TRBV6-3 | ASTEQGALVEQY
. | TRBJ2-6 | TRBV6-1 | ASSEGSSSGANVLT
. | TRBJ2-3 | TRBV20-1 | SARDSGSTDTQY
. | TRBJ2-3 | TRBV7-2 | ASSLFHTQY
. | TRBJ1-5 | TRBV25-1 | ASSATGHQPQH
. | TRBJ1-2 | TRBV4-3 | ASSQVGQVGYT
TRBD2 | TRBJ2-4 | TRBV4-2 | ASSQDGRALAKNIQY
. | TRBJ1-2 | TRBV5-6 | ASSLGWTHYGYT
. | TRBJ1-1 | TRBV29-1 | SVRDIKNTEAF
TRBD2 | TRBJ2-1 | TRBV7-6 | ASSRRSSGARF
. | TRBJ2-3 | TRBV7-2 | ASSSGYPRDTQY
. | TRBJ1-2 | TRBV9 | ASSVRRDRNYGYT
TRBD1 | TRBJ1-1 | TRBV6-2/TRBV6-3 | ASRKTGSGTEAF
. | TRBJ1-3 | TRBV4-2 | ASSQDLPNGNTIY
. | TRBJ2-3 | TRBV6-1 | ASSASDSLDTQY
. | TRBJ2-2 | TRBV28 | ASKEVGPRGTGELF
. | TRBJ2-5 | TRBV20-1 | SAGRPRGGETQY
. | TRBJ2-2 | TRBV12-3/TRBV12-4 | ASLRFNTGELF
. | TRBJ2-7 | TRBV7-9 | ARSLGRAYEQY
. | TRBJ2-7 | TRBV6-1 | ASWRTALQEQY
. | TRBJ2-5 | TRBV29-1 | SVTGQWVLEETQY
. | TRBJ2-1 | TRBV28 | ASSSLDSGNEF
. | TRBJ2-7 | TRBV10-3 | AISDRVRDYEQY
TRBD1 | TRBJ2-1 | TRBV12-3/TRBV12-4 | ASSQQGASYNEQF
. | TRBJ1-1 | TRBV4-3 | ASSPRDLRENTEAF
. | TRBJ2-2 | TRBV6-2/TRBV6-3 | ASSRGEDGELF
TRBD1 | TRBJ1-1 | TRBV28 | ASSLPRTGGIPTAF
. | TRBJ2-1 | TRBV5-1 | AVKGSYNEQF
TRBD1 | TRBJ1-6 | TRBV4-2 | ASSQGHRQGYNSPLH
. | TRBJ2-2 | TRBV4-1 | ASSSTGSLTGELF
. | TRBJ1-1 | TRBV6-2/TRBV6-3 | ASSYPDSMSTEAF